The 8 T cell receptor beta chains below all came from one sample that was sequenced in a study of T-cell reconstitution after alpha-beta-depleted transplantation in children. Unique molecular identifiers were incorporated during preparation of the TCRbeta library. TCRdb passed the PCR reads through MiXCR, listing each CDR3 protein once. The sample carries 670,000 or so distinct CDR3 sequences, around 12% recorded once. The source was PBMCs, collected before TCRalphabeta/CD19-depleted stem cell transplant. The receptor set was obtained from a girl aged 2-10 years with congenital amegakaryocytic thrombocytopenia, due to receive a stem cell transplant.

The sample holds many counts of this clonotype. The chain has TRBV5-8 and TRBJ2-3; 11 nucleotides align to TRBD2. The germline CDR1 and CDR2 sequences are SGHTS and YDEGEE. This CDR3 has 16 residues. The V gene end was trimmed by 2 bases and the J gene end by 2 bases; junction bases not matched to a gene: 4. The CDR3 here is CASSFSGRGPTDTQYF. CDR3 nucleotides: TGTGCCAGCAGCTTTAGCGGGAGGGGACCCACAGATACGCAGTATTTT.

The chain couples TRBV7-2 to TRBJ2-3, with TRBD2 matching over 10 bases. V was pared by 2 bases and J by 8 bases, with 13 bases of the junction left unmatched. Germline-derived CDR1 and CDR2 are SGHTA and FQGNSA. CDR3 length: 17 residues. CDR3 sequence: CASSLNGLLAGWGTQYF. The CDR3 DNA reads TGTGCCAGCAGCTTAAATGGTCTACTAGCGGGATGGGGTACGCAGTATTTT.

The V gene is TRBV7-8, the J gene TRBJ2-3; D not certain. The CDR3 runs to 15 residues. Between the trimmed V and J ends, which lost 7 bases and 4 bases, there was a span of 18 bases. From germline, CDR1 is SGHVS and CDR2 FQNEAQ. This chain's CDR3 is CASTQIYLDADTQYF. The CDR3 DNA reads TGTGCCAGCACCCAGATTTACCTAGACGCAGATACGCAGTATTTT.

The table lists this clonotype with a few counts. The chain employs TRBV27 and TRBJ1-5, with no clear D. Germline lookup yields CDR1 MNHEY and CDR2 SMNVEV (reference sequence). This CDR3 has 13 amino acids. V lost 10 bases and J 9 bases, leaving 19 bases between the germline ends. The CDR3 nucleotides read TGTGCCACCGGTGGCGTCGGGGTAGGGCCCCAGCATTTT. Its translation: CATGGVGVGPQHF.

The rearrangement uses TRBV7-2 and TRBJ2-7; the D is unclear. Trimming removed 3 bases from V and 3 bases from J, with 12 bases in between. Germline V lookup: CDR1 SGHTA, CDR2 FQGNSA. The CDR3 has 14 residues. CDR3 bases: TGTGCCAGCAGCTTTCCCGGGCCCGGCTACGAGCAGTACTTC. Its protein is CASSFPGPGYEQYF.

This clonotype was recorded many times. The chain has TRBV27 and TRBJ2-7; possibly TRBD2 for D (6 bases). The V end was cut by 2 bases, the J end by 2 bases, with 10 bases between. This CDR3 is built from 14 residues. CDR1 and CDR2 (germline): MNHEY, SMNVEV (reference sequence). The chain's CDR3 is CASSLGGVAYEQYF. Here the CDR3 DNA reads TGTGCCAGCAGTTTAGGAGGGGTTGCCTACGAGCAGTACTTC.

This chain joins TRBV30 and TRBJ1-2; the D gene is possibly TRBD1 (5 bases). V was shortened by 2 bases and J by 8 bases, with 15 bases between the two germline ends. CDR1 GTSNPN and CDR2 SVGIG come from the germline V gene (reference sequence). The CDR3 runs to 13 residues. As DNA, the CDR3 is TGTGCCTGGAGTTTCGGAGAGCAGGGCGGCTACACCTTC. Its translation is CAWSFGEQGGYTF.

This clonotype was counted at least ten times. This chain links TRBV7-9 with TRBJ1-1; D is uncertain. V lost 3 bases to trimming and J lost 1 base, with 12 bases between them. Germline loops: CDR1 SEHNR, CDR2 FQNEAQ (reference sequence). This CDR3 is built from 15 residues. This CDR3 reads CASSFFPESNTEAFF. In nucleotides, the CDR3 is TGTGCCAGCAGCTTTTTTCCAGAATCGAACACTGAAGCTTTCTTT.